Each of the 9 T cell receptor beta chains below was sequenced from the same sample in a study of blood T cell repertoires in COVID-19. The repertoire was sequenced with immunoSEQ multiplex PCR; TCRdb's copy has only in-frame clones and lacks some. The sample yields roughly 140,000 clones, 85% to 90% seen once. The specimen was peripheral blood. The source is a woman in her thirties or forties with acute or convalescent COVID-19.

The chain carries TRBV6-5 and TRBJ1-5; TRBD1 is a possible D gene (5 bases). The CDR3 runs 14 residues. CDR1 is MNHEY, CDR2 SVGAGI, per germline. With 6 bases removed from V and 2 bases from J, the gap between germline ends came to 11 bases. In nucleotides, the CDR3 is TGTGCCAGCAGCCAGGGCAGGGGCAATCAGCCCCAGCATTTT. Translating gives CASSQGRGNQPQHF.

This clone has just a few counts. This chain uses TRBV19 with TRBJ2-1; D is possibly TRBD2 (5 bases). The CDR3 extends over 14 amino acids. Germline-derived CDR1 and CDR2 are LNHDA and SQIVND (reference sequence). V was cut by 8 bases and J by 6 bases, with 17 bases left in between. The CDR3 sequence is CASSSGLTSNEQFF. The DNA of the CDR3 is TGTGCCAGTTCCTCCGGACTTACAAGCAATGAGCAGTTCTTC.

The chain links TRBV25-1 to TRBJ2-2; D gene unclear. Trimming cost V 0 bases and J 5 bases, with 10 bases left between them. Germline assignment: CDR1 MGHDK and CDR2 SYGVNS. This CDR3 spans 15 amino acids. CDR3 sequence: CASSEYNSITGELFF. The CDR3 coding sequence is TGTGCCAGCAGTGAATATAATAGTATTACCGGGGAGCTGTTTTTT.

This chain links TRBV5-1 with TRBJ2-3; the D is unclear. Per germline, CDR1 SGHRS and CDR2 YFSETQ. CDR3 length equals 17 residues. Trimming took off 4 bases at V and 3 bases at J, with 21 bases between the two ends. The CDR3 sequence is CASSPLFTESGTDTQYF. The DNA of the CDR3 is TGCGCCAGCAGCCCACTATTTACGGAATCCGGGACAGATACGCAGTATTTT.

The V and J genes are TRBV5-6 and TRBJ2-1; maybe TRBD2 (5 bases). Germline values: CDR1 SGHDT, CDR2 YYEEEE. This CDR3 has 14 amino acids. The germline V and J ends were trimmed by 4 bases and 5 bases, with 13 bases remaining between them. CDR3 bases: TGTGCCAGCAGCGTCGTTCCGGGGAACAATGAGCAGTTCTTC. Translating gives CASSVVPGNNEQFF.

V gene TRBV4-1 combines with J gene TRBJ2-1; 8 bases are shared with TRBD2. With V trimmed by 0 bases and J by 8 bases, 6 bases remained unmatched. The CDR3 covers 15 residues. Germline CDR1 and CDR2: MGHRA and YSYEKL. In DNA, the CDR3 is TGCGCCAGCAGCCAAGATTTCGGGGGGGGTTATGAGCAGTTCTTC. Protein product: CASSQDFGGGYEQFF.

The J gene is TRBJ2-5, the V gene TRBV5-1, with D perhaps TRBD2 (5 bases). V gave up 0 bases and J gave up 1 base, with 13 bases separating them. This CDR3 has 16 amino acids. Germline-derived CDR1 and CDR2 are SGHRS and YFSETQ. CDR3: CASSLAGGISQETQYF. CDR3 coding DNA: TGCGCCAGCAGCTTGGCTGGAGGCATCTCCCAAGAGACCCAGTACTTC.

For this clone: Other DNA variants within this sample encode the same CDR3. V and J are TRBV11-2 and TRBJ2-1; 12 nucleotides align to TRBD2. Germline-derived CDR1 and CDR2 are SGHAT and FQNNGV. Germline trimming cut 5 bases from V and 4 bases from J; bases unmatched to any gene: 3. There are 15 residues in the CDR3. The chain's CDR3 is CASSPGTSGYNEQFF. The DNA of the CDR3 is TGTGCCAGCAGCCCGGGGACTAGCGGGTACAATGAGCAGTTCTTC.

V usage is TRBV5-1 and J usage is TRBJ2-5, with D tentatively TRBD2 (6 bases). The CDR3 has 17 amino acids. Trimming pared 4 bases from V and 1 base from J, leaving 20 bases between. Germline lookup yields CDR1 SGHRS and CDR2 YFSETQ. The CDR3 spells CASSPGRGGGVQETQYF. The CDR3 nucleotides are TGCGCCAGCAGCCCCGGTCGCGGTGGAGGGGTCCAAGAGACCCAGTACTTC.